Shown below are 8 T cell receptor beta chains from a single sample sequenced in a study of blood T cell repertoires in COVID-19. Libraries were prepared by immunoSEQ multiplex PCR; TCRdb keeps only in-frame clonotypes and omits some of them. This table holds more than 300,000 clones, almost 90% found once. Sequencing used peripheral blood. These receptors were taken from a woman in her seventies with COVID-19, enrolled during active disease.

The V call is TRBV7-2, the J call TRBJ2-7; 9 nucleotides match TRBD2. Germline CDR1 SGHTA, CDR2 FQGNSA. V lost 3 bases, J lost 4 bases, and 7 bases stayed unmatched. This CDR3 is 15 amino acids long. The CDR3 is CASSFIAGALYEQYF. The DNA for the CDR3 is TGTGCCAGCAGCTTCATAGCGGGGGCTTTATACGAGCAGTACTTC.

The V gene is TRBV7-2, the J gene TRBJ1-2, with 9 bases fitting TRBD1. CDR3 size: 16 residues. V lost 5 bases to trimming and J lost 2 bases; unmatched junction nucleotides: 9. Germline V gene sequence: CDR1 SGHTA, CDR2 FQGNSA. The CDR3 nucleotides read TGTGCCAGCAGCCCTGGGACAGGGAGAGCCAACTATGGCTACACCTTC. It specifies CASSPGTGRANYGYTF.

The chain uses TRBV5-1 and TRBJ1-5, with 9 positions matching TRBD1. V shed 2 bases, J shed 7 bases, and the junction held 1 base outside the gene matches. Germline lookup yields CDR1 SGHRS and CDR2 YFSETQ. The CDR3 is 13 residues long. The DNA of the CDR3 is TGCGCCAGCAGCTTTACAGGGGGCCAGCCCCAGCATTTT. Protein: CASSFTGGQPQHF.

The chain combines TRBV19 with TRBJ1-6, with a tentative D call TRBD1 (6 bases). The CDR3 is 13 amino acids. Germline-derived CDR1 and CDR2 are LNHDA and SQIVND (reference sequence). With 6 bases removed from V and 7 bases from J, the gap between germline ends came to 10 bases. This CDR3 is CASRWDINSPLHF. CDR3 DNA sequence: TGTGCCAGTAGGTGGGACATAAATTCACCCCTCCACTTT.

The chain couples TRBV6-5 to TRBJ1-2, with a possible D match to TRBD1 (6 bases). V was cut by 7 bases and J by 0 bases, with 6 bases left in between. CDR1 MNHEY and CDR2 SVGAGI come from the germline V gene. The CDR3 consists of 12 residues. The CDR3 DNA sequence: TGTGCCAGCACAGGGGCTAACTATGGCTACACCTTC. Translating gives CASTGANYGYTF.

The rearrangement links TRBV5-4 to TRBJ2-7, with 7 nucleotides matching TRBD2. Germline loops: CDR1 SGHNT, CDR2 YYREEE (reference sequence). V dropped 2 bases and J dropped 5; count of bases not matched to a gene: 7. The CDR3 is made up of 14 amino acids. The CDR3, as DNA: TGTGCCAGCAGCTTTGGGCGTGCGGGGGACGAGCAGTACTTC. Translation: CASSFGRAGDEQYF.

This rearrangement joins TRBV5-1 to TRBJ2-1, with 7 bases matching TRBD2. CDR3 length equals 13 residues. Germline CDR1 reads SGHRS; CDR2 reads YFSETQ. V dropped 3 bases and J dropped 7; count of bases not matched to a gene: 4. For the CDR3, the DNA is TGCGCCAGCAGCTGGGGAGCGGGGAATGAGCAGTTCTTC. This encodes CASSWGAGNEQFF.

The rearrangement links TRBV4-1 to TRBJ1-6, with 8 bases identical to TRBD1. The CDR3 has 16 residues. CDR1 is MGHRA, CDR2 YSYEKL, per germline. V was pared by 2 bases and J by 10 bases, with 10 bases of the junction left unmatched. CDR3 in amino acids: CASSQPRQGRLSPLHF. CDR3 DNA: TGCGCCAGCAGCCAACCTCGACAGGGGCGTTTATCACCCCTCCACTTT.